Listed here is a single T cell receptor (beta chain). The sample is drawn from a study of blood T cell repertoires in COVID-19. Study at large: PBMCs, B-cell-depleted T cells, or T cells provided the cDNA or gDNA that made up the material.

Libraries were prepared by immunoSEQ multiplex PCR; TCRdb keeps only in-frame clonotypes and omits some of them. The sample has roughly 250,000 clones, about 90% seen once. The germline V gene encodes CDR1 ENHRY and CDR2 SYGVKD. This CDR3 has 15 residues. The V gene lost 4 bases and the J gene lost 2 bases, with 11 bases spanning the gap. V usage is TRBV10-3 and J usage is TRBJ2-2; D might be TRBD1 (5 bases). The TCR originated in a person aged 18-30 years with COVID-19, enrolled during active disease. Sequencing was carried out using peripheral blood. The CDR3 bases are TGTGCCATCAGTGCCCTCGGACAAAACACCGGGGAGCTGTTTTTT. Its protein product is CAISALGQNTGELFF.